This entry concerns a single T cell receptor beta chain. The table came from immunoSEQ multiplex PCR; TCRdb's copy has only in-frame clones and leaves some out. The sample comprises more than 150,000 clones, about four fifths of which are singletons, and 10% to 15% rests with the top ten. This specimen belongs to a study of blood T cell repertoires in COVID-19. Overall study context: Acute and convalescent COVID-19 specimens originated in the United States, Italy and Spain. The cDNA or gDNA used as material had been derived from T cells, B-cell-depleted T cells, or PBMCs.

V was shortened by 5 bases and J by 3 bases, with 11 bases between the two germline ends. The germline V gene has CDR1 SQVTM and CDR2 ANQGSEA. The CDR3 consists of 13 residues. The V call is TRBV29-1, the J call TRBJ2-1, with D perhaps TRBD2 (7 bases). This clonotype was obtained from a man aged 70-80 years who had recovered from COVID-19. Sequencing input: peripheral blood. The CDR3 is CSVRGTIYNEQFF. In nucleotides, the CDR3 is TGCAGCGTTAGGGGGACTATCTACAATGAGCAGTTCTTC.